The rows below give T cell receptor beta chains drawn from one sample of a study of T cells in Graves' hyperthyroidism and ophthalmopathy. TCRdb called the multiplex PCR reads again in MiXCR, with one record for every CDR3 protein. The data show approximately 430,000 distinct CDR3 sequences, around 14% seen once. What was sequenced was blood. The receptors here all came from a woman younger than 30 with Graves' hyperthyroidism. The CDR3 runs from the conserved cysteine through the conserved F or W. A D gene is named only where the DNA matches it firmly.

TRBD2	16	TRBV5-8	TRBJ2-3	CASSPYTSGAPGTQYF
TRBD1	13	TRBV5-1	TRBJ1-1	CASFTGGGGEAFF
TRBD2	16	TRBV19	TRBJ2-1	CASSRLAGPSYNEQFF
NA	19	TRBV18	TRBJ2-1	CASSPPVGRVGFTYNEQFF
NA	16	TRBV9	TRBJ2-3	CASSSSRAGITDTQYF
NA	16	TRBV18	TRBJ2-4	CASSPQKRVMGNIQYF
TRBD1	15	TRBV6-1	TRBJ2-7	CASSSNGQGLNEQYF
TRBD1	15	TRBV20-1	TRBJ2-1	CSARAGTGGINEQFF
TRBD1	14	TRBV7-2	TRBJ1-2	CASSFLTGWEGYTF
NA	15	TRBV7-9	TRBJ2-5	CASSRRDTQWETQYF
TRBD1	15	TRBV20-1	TRBJ1-6	CSARRAGQRDSPLHF
NA	15	TRBV11-2	TRBJ2-7	CASSSIGERIYEQYF
NA	15	TRBV10-3	TRBJ2-5	CAISESRTVQETQYF
TRBD2	13	TRBV4-2	TRBJ2-7	CASSQGDYYEQYF
NA	14	TRBV28	TRBJ1-4	CASSIPGSNEKLFF
NA	14	TRBV6-5	TRBJ2-7	CASSYLPDGYEQYF
TRBD1	14	TRBV27	TRBJ1-5	CASSIDRAYQPQHF
TRBD1	14	TRBV4-1	TRBJ2-5	CASSLTGGPETQYF
TRBD1	22	TRBV19	TRBJ1-1	CASSIMAQRTGGTRGLNTEAFF
NA	14	TRBV9	TRBJ2-3	CASSAHRITDTQYF
NA	13	TRBV20-1	TRBJ1-1	CSAQDRGNTGAFF
NA	15	TRBV3-1	TRBJ2-4	CASSQTLRSGNIQYF
NA	13	TRBV7-7	TRBJ2-2	CASSLGETGELFF
NA	14	TRBV12-3/TRBV12-4	TRBJ1-1	CASSLRVRVTEAFF
TRBD1	14	TRBV19	TRBJ1-2	CASSLDRAIYGYTF
NA	16	TRBV11-1	TRBJ2-7	CASSPNVRGGGYEQYF
TRBD1	12	TRBV6-1	TRBJ1-2	CATDREDYGYTF
TRBD2	14	TRBV27	TRBJ2-5	CASTPNWGGETQYF
TRBD2	19	TRBV27	TRBJ2-1	CASSLTGTTGSSLGNEQFF
TRBD1	16	TRBV9	TRBJ1-2	CASSGGGQGANYGYTF
TRBD2	18	TRBV6-1	TRBJ2-5	CASSEDPPWASGVQTQYF
NA	16	TRBV27	TRBJ1-1	CASSFYSGTVNTEAFF
TRBD1	15	TRBV7-8	TRBJ1-2	CASSLSRGQAEGYTF
NA	14	TRBV4-1	TRBJ2-7	CASSPQAGVVEQYF
TRBD1	17	TRBV6-1	TRBJ1-2	CASSRDRGPAPFYGYTF
TRBD2	17	TRBV10-3	TRBJ2-5	CAISEPTSGRAQETQYF
TRBD1	13	TRBV29-1	TRBJ1-2	CSVWTGVIYGYTF
NA	13	TRBV7-3	TRBJ2-7	CASSTGQTSEQYF
TRBD1	14	TRBV12-3/TRBV12-4	TRBJ2-1	CASSGQGGYNEQFF
NA	13	TRBV27	TRBJ2-5	CASSSFEGVTQYF
NA	15	TRBV5-6	TRBJ2-7	CASSALLWAGYEQYF
NA	17	TRBV19	TRBJ1-1	CASSARPYLLANTEAFF
NA	17	TRBV6-6	TRBJ2-7	CASSYPYPDTCSYEQYF
NA	12	TRBV20-1	TRBJ1-2	CSCGGRGNGYTF
NA	13	TRBV27	TRBJ2-7	CASSLSAPYEQYF
NA	13	TRBV5-1	TRBJ2-1	CASSSGAGYEQFF
NA	15	TRBV29-1	TRBJ1-2	CSVINSALGAYGYTF
NA	13	TRBV12-3/TRBV12-4	TRBJ1-2	CASCLGHYYGYTF
NA	13	TRBV27	TRBJ1-5	CASSLKGGQPQHF
TRBD1	18	TRBV11-2	TRBJ2-3	CASSLEISGTGSTDTQYF
TRBD2	16	TRBV5-1	TRBJ2-1	CASSLGHSGSYNEQFF
TRBD1	16	TRBV11-2	TRBJ2-3	CASSSYPGTGPDTQYF
TRBD1	17	TRBV18	TRBJ2-3	CASSLTSTGMDWDTQYF
NA	14	TRBV18	TRBJ2-5	CASSPSISQETQYF
NA	13	TRBV19	TRBJ2-1	CASSISGGAWLFF
TRBD2	17	TRBV18	TRBJ2-1	CASSPPVAGGPSKEQFF
NA	19	TRBV7-6	TRBJ2-3	CASSLRGQGSSVRTDTQYF
NA	14	TRBV11-2	TRBJ2-5	CASSPRGTPGTQYF
TRBD1	13	TRBV2	TRBJ2-7	CASDTGGSGEQYF